What follows describes a single TCR beta chain. This clonotype was picked up one time. The antigen it recognizes is unknown. No quality values exist for individual bases; no much larger clone is one base distant. One read gives only weak evidence. CDR1 and CDR2 are read off the germline V gene as MNHNS and SASEGT. V loses 3 bases, J loses 4 bases, and the germline ends lie 11 bases apart. Measured from the cysteine to the phenylalanine, the CDR3 is 14 residues long. The sequence is cut down to CDR3 DNA, 42 bases in frame from base 1. The receptor library was made with 5' RACE. Sequencing was performed on an Illumina HiSeq 2500. A second PCR of about 7 to 12 cycles was run with a J-beta primer mix and a sample-barcoded 5' primer. Each TCR beta cDNA molecule received a unique molecular identifier from a template-switch 5' adaptor carrying 12 random nucleotides. Each sample yielded at least 3 million CDR3-containing paired-end reads. All of the RNA was converted into first-strand cDNA using the Mint cDNA synthesis kit, with a TRBC-specific oligonucleotide serving as the primer. Following uracil-DNA glycosylase treatment, a first 18-cycle PCR with universal primers M1SS and BC2_uni_R was performed on all cDNA. From the authors' description of their analysis: Normalization of each sample was performed by random selection of 1 million high-quality reads, each carrying a distinct molecular identifier. Instead of being binned into consensus sequences, reads that shared molecular identifiers were thrown out. MiTCR, with a Q25 quality threshold and the strictest error-elimination algorithm, was used for CDR3 identification, clonotype clustering and error correction. A nonparametric unseen species model using Euler transformation provided a lower-bound estimate of total TCR beta diversity. TCRdb reworked the public reads: Q25 trimming with fastp, MiXCR clone assembly, productive beta chains retained. Entries are consolidated by CDR3 protein sequence, retaining the most common genes and DNA. What appears here as the V and J calls and clone size reflects TCRdb's work, not the paper's. Recorded for this sample are hundreds of thousands of distinct CDR3 sequences; 58% of them occurred a single time. The ten largest clones capture around 37% of the sample.

The sample is drawn from a study of blood T cells in healthy people across ages (dated by TCRdb to the mid-2010s). Notes on the research overall: In model experiments, template switching captured about one uniquely barcoded TCR beta cDNA molecule for every two T cells. Using deep sequencing normalized with unique cDNA molecular identifiers, the study measured how TCR beta repertoire diversity changes with age. The donors were split into four age groups: young (average roughly 15 years), middle-aged (around 37), aged (over 55) and long-lived (approximately 80). Donors of different ages were randomly distributed across sequencing lanes to avoid experimental bias. Using the same blood draw, the study looked at two additional independent replicas of 1 million unique cDNA reads for two donors, one aged 18 to 29 and the other aged 80 or older.

Here is what the overall study found, with its caveats: There was a strong correlation between observed TCR beta diversity and the percentage of naive T cells measured by flow cytometry. Estimates of total diversity from one million sequenced T cells were regarded as lower bounds and underestimates. Observed TCR beta diversity per million T cells fell roughly linearly with age, and a significant reduction was already apparent by age around 36. Because the CMV infection status of the donors was unknown, age-related changes in expanded clonotypes may potentially have been confounded. Compared with the aged group, the long-lived group had more naive CD4+ T cells, fewer expanded clones and increased TCR diversity, suggesting age selection. Since profiling was done on bulk unsorted PBMCs, naive and antigen-experienced compartments could not be conclusively compared.

Donors were roughly 40 systemically healthy Caucasian individuals from Russia aged roughly 6 to 100 years. Ten milliliters of peripheral blood were drawn from each donor into EDTA-treated Vacutainer tubes. Ficoll-Paque density-gradient centrifugation was used to isolate PBMCs, with at least 7 million per sample. Trizol reagent was used to extract total RNA from PBMCs, with at least 5.5 micrograms per sample. The percentages of naive CD45RAhigh/CD27high T cells were determined by flow cytometry on a PBMC aliquot from every donor. The TCR originated in a man between 60 and 75 years old in good health. The sequencing sample was made of blood. This chain joins TRBV6-1 to TRBJ2-3, and the D gene may be TRBD2, 6 bases matching. The bases are TGTGCCAGCAGTGAGGAGGGTAGGGCAGATACGCAGTATTTT. Its translation reads: CASSEEGRADTQYF.